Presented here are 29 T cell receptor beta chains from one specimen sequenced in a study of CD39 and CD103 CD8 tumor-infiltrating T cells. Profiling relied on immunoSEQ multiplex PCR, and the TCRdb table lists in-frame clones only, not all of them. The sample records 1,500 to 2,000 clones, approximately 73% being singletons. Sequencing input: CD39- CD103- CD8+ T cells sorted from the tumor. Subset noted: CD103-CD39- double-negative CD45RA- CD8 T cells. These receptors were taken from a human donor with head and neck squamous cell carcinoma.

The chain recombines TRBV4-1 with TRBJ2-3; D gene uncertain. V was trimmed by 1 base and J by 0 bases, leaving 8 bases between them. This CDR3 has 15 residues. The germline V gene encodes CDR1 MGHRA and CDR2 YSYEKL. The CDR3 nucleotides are TGCGCCAGCAGCCAAGTTCAGGTTAGCACAGATACGCAGTATTTT. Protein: CASSQVQVSTDTQYF.

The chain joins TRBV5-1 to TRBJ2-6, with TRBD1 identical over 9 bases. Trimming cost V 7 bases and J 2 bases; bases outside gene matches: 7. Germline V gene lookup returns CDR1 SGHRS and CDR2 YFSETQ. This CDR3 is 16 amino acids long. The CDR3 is CASSTGTGPGANVLTF. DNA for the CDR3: TGCGCCAGCTCAACCGGGACAGGGCCTGGGGCCAACGTCCTGACTTTC.

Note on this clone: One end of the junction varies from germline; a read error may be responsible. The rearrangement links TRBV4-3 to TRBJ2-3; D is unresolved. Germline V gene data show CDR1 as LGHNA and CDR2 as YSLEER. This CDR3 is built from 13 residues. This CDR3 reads CASRQEGTDTQYF. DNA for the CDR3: TGCGCCAGCCGCCAGGAAGGGACAGATACGCAGTATTTT.

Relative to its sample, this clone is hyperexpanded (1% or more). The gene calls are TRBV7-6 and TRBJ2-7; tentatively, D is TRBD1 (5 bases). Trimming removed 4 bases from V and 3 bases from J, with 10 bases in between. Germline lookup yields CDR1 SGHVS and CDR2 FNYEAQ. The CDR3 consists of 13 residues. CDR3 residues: CASSSGPNYEQYF. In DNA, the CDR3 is TGTGCCAGCAGCTCAGGGCCTAACTACGAGCAGTACTTC. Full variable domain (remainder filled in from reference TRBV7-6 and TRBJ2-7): GAGVSQSPRYKVTKRGQDVALRCDPISGHVSLYWYRQALGQGPEFLTYFNYEAQQDKSGLPNDRFSAERPEGSISTLTIQRTEQRDSAMYRCASSSGPNYEQYFGPGTRLTVT.

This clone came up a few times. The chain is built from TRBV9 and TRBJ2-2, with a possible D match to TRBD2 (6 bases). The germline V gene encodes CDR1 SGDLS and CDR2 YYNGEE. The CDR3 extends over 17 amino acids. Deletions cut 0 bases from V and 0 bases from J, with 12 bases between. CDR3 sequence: CASSVVRDSANTGELFF. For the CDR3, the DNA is TGTGCCAGCAGCGTAGTCAGGGACTCAGCGAACACCGGGGAGCTGTTTTTT.

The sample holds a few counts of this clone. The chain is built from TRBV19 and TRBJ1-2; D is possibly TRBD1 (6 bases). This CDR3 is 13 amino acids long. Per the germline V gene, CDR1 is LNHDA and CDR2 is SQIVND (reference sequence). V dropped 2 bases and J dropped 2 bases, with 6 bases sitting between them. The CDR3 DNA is TGTGCCAGTAGTATAACAGGGAACTATGGCTACACCTTC. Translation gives CASSITGNYGYTF.

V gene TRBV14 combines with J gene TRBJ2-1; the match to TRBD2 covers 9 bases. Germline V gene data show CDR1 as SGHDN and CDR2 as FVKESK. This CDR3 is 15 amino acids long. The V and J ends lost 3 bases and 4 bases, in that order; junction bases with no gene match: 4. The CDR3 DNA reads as TGTGCCAGCAGCCAGAGGACTAGCGCTTACAATGAGCAGTTCTTC. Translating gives CASSQRTSAYNEQFF.

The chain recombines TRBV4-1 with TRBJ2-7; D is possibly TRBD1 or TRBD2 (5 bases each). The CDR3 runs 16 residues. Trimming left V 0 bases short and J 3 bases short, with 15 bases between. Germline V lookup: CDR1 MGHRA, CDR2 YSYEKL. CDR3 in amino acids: CASSQDGTVVGYEQYF. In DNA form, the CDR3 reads TGCGCCAGCAGCCAAGATGGGACCGTAGTCGGCTACGAGCAGTACTTC.

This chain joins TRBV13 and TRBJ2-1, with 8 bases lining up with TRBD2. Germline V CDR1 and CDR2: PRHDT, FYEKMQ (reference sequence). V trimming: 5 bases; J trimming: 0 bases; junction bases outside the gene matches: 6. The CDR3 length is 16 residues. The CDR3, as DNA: TGTGCCAGCAGCCGGCAGCGGGAGATCTCCTACAATGAGCAGTTCTTC. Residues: CASSRQREISYNEQFF.

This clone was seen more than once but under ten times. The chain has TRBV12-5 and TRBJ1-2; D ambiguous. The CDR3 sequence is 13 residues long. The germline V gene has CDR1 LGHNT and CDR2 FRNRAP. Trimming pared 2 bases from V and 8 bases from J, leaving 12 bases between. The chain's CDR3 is CASGLSGLKGYTF. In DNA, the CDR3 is TGTGCTAGTGGTTTGAGTGGGTTGAAGGGCTACACCTTC.

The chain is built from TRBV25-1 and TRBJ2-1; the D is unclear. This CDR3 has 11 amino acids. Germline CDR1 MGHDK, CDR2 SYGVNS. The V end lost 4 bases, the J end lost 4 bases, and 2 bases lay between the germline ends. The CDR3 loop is CASSGYNEQFF. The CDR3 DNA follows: TGTGCCAGCAGTGGTTACAATGAGCAGTTCTTC.

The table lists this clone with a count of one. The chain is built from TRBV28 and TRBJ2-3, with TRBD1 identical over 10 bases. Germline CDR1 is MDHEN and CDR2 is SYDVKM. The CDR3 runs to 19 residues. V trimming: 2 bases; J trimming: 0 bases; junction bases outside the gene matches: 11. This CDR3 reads CASSLGQGGRIASTDTQYF. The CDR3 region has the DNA TGTGCCAGCAGTTTAGGACAGGGGGGTCGGATTGCTAGCACAGATACGCAGTATTTT.

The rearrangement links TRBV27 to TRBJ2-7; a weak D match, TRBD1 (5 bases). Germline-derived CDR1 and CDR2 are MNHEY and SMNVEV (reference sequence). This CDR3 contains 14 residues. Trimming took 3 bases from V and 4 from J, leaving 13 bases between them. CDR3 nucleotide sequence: TGTGCCAGCAGTTTGATTGGGGCAGAATACGAGCAGTACTTC. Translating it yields CASSLIGAEYEQYF.

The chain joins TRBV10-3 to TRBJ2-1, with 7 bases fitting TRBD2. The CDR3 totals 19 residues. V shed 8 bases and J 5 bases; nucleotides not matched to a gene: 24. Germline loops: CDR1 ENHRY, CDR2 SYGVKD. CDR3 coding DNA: TGTGCCATCGGGAACGGCCTAGCTTTGAGGGAGGGCCCCCACAATGAGCAGTTCTTC. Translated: CAIGNGLALREGPHNEQFF.

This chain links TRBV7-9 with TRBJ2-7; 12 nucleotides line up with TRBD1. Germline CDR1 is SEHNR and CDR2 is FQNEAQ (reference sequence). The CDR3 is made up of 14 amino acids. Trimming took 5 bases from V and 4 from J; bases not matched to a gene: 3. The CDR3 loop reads CASSLGQGAYEQYF. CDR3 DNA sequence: TGTGCCAGCAGCCTGGGACAGGGGGCTTACGAGCAGTACTTC.

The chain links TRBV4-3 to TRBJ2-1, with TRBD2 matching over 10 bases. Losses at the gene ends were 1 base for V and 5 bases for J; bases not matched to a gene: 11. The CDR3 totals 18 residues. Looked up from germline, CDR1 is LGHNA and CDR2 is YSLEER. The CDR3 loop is CASSQVLFLAGVNNEQFF. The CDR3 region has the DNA TGCGCCAGCAGCCAAGTTCTCTTCCTAGCGGGGGTCAACAATGAGCAGTTCTTC.

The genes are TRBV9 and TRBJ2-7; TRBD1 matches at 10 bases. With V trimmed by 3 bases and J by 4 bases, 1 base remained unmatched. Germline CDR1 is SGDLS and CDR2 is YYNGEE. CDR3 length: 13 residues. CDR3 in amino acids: CASSGDRGYEQYF. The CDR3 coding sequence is TGTGCCAGCAGCGGGGACAGGGGTTACGAGCAGTACTTC.

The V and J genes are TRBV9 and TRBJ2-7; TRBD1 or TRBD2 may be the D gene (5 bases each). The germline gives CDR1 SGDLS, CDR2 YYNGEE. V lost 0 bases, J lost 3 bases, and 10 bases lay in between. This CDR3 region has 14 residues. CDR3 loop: CASSVDPGSYEQYF. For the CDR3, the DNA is TGTGCCAGCAGCGTAGATCCAGGGAGCTACGAGCAGTACTTC.

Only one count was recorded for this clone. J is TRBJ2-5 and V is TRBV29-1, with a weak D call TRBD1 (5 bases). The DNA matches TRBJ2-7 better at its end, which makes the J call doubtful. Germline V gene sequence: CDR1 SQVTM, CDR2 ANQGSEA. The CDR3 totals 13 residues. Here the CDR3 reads CSVLPQGTYEQYF. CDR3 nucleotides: TGCAGCGTTCTCCCTCAGGGAACCTACGAGCAGTACTTC.

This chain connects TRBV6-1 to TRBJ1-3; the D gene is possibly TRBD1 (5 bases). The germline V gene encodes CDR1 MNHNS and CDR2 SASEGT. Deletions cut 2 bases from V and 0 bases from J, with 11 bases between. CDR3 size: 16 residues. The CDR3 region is CASSETADNSGNTIYF. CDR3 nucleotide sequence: TGTGCCAGCAGTGAAACCGCGGACAACTCTGGAAACACCATATATTTT.

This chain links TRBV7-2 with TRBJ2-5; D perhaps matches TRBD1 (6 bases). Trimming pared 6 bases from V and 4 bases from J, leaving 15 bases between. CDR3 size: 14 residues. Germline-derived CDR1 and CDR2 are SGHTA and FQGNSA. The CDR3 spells CASRPQGQGETQYF. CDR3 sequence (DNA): TGTGCCAGCAGGCCACAGGGCCAGGGAGAGACCCAGTACTTC.

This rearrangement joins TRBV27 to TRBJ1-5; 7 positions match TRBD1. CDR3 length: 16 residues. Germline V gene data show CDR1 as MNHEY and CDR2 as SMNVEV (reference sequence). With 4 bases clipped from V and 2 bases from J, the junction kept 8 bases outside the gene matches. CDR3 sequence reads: CASSSDPTGGNQPQHF. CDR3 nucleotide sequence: TGTGCCAGCAGTTCCGACCCCACAGGGGGCAATCAGCCCCAGCATTTT.

CDR3 region: CASSFYRGVYEQYF. CDR3 nucleotides: TGTGCCAGCAGCTTCTACAGGGGAGTCTACGAGCAGTACTTC. This sequence joins TRBV5-5 and TRBJ2-7; TRBD1 matches at 7 bases. V dropped 2 bases and J dropped 3; count of bases not matched to a gene: 5. Per germline, CDR1 SGHKS and CDR2 YYEKEE (reference sequence). The CDR3 is 14 amino acids.

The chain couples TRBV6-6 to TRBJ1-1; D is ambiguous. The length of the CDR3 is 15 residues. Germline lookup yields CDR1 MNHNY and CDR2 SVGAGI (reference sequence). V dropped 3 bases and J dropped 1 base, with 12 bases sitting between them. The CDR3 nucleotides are TGTGCCAGCAGTTATGATAACAGTGGGAACACTGAAGCTTTCTTT. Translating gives CASSYDNSGNTEAFF.

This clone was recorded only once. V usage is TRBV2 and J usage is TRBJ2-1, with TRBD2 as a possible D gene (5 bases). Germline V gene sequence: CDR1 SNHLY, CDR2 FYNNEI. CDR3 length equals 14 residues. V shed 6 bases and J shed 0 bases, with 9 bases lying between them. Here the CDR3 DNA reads TGTGCCAGCAGCGGGGTTAGCTCCTACAATGAGCAGTTCTTC. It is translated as CASSGVSSYNEQFF.

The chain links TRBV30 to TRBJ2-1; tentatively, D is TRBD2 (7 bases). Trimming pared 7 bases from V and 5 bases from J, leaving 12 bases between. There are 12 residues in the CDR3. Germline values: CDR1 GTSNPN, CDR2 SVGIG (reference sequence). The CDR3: CALGGVHNEQFF. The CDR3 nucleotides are TGTGCCTTAGGGGGGGTCCACAATGAGCAGTTCTTC.

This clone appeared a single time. CDR3 in amino acids: CASSGSTSGGPPSSYNEQFF. The CDR3 bases are TGTGCCAGCAGTGGATCGACTAGCGGGGGGCCCCCGAGCTCCTACAATGAGCAGTTCTTC. This chain links TRBV6-4 with TRBJ2-1, with TRBD2 identical over 13 bases. V trimming: 4 bases; J trimming: 0 bases; junction bases outside the gene matches: 12. The CDR3 sequence is 20 residues long. The V gene's germline CDR1 is MRHNA and CDR2 SNTAGT.

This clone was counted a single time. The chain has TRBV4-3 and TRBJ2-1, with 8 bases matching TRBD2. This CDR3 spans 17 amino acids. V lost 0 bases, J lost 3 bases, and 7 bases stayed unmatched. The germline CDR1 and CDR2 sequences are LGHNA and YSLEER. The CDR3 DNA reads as TGCGCCAGCAGCCAAGACATAGCGGGATCGAACTACAATGAGCAGTTCTTC. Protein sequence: CASSQDIAGSNYNEQFF.

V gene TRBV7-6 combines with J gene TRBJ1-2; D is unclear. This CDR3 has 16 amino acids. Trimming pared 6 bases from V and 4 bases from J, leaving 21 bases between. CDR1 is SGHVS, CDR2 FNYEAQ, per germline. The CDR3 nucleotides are TGTGCCAGCAGTCAAATCCCCGGCGGGGTGACCTATGGCTACACCTTC. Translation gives CASSQIPGGVTYGYTF.